Below, 7 T cell receptor beta chains from the same sample are listed, as sequenced in a study of blood T cell repertoires in COVID-19. The method was immunoSEQ multiplex PCR; TCRdb's version includes in-frame clones alone and lacks a portion of them. This table has under 110,000 clones, 71% appearing once. Sequencing input: peripheral blood. The receptors were sampled from a human donor with acute or convalescent COVID-19. The donor label of this sample is uncertain.

The gene calls are TRBV5-4 and TRBJ2-6, with 7 positions matching TRBD2. V was clipped by 2 bases and J by 3 bases; unmatched bases: 5. Germline assignment: CDR1 SGHNT and CDR2 YYREEE (reference sequence). CDR3 length: 16 residues. DNA for the CDR3: TGTGCCAGCAGCTTTGGCGGGGGTGGTGGGGCCAACGTCCTGACTTTC. Amino acid sequence: CASSFGGGGGANVLTF.

This clone was observed a few times. J is TRBJ1-1 and V is TRBV10-2; tentatively, D is TRBD1 (6 bases). The CDR3 runs 13 residues. V was clipped by 8 bases and J by 5 bases, with 15 bases between them. Germline loops: CDR1 WSHSY, CDR2 SAAADI. This chain's CDR3 is CASGRGAGTEAFF. In DNA form, the CDR3 reads TGCGCCAGCGGGCGGGGGGCGGGAACTGAAGCTTTCTTT.

V gene TRBV3-1 (or the pseudogene TRBV3-2) combines with J gene TRBJ1-4; D gene uncertain. This CDR3 is 15 amino acids long. Germline V gene data show CDR1 as LGHDT and CDR2 as YNNKEL (reference sequence). The V end was cut by 3 bases, the J end by 2 bases, with 10 bases between. CDR3 loop: CASSHWAGTNEKLFF. The CDR3 DNA reads TGTGCCAGCAGCCACTGGGCAGGCACTAATGAAAAACTGTTTTTT.

V gene TRBV24-1 combines with J gene TRBJ2-6; TRBD1 might be the D (5 bases). The V gene's germline CDR1 is KGHDR and CDR2 SFDVKD. The CDR3 totals 17 residues. With 3 bases removed from V and 0 bases from J, the gap between germline ends came to 11 bases. The CDR3 spells CATSDPTVNSGANVLTF. CDR3 nucleotides: TGTGCCACCAGTGATCCGACAGTTAACTCTGGGGCCAACGTCCTGACTTTC.

The chain is built from TRBV4-1 and TRBJ1-1; D remains unclear. This CDR3 is 13 amino acids long. Trimming stripped 4 bases from V and 0 bases from J, with 6 bases between. Germline V gene lookup returns CDR1 MGHRA and CDR2 YSYEKL. CDR3 protein: CASSLSVNTEAFF. The CDR3 DNA is TGCGCCAGCAGCCTCAGCGTGAACACTGAAGCTTTCTTT.

The chain joins TRBV5-5 to TRBJ2-2; 9 bases fit TRBD1. Germline values: CDR1 SGHKS, CDR2 YYEKEE (reference sequence). CDR3 length equals 15 residues. The V segment lost 4 bases and the J segment 3 bases; nucleotides outside the gene matches: 4. CDR3 residues: CASSPDRGYTGELFF. CDR3 DNA sequence: TGTGCCAGCAGCCCGGACAGGGGCTACACCGGGGAGCTGTTTTTT.

The J gene is TRBJ2-5, the V gene TRBV20-1; 7 nucleotides align to TRBD1. The CDR3 length is 12 residues. V was clipped by 3 bases and J by 5 bases; unmatched bases: 3. CDR1 is DFQATT and CDR2 is SNEGSKA in the germline V gene (reference sequence). The CDR3 protein is CSASGDSETQYF. CDR3 in DNA: TGCAGTGCTAGTGGGGACAGTGAGACCCAGTACTTC.